Listed here is a single T cell receptor (beta chain). This clone has ten or more counts. Its antigen target is currently unknown. Within one base of it there is no much larger clone, and no base qualities were kept. Other nucleotide sequences in the sample specify the same CDR3. On a MiSeq, deep resolution sequencing aimed for a depth between 1 in 1 million and 1 in 200,000 T cells, with each clonotype covered about 9.9x on average. TCR beta libraries were generated with the immunoSEQ hsTCRB Kit. The paper's data handling went like this. The data were analyzed with ImmunoSEQ Analyzer and ImmunoSEQ Data Assistant, and V, D and J gene assignments followed IMGT definitions. Clonality, which ranges from 0 to 1, was calculated as one minus the normalized Shannon entropy of productive rearrangement frequencies. Only overrepresented clonotypes making up at least 0.05% of the repertoire of each patient were included in the public clonotype analysis. Some 13 age-matched healthy donor repertoires from immuneACCESS were used as controls for clonality. TCRdb mirrors the immuneACCESS table, restricted to in-frame sequences. Some clones are absent from its copies; in checked studies, under half trace to an unresolved V gene, and the reason for the others is unknown. The V and J calls and clone size come from that table; D and trimming were worked out from the DNA. Here the sample has approximately 300,000 clones; roughly 79% occur a single time. Jointly, the top ten make up approximately 7% of the sample.

Ends trimmed: V by 4 bases, J by 5 bases; bases unmatched to a gene: 4. From its cysteine to its phenylalanine, the CDR3 spans 15 amino acids. Only the CDR3 DNA stays, 45 bases, in frame from base 1. CDR1 and CDR2, per the germline V gene, are SGDLS and YYNGEE. These data originate in a study of cytotoxic CD8 clonotypes in ibrutinib-treated CLL (dated by TCRdb to the early 2020s). A note on the overall study: In this cohort, some 14 patients were treatment-naive and 11 to 12 were relapsed/refractory, while under 18 had unmutated IGHV. Partial responses were observed in roughly 25 patients and complete responses in 2; after a median follow-up of roughly 72 months, remission was maintained in some 14 patients and progression was observed in about twelve. Cryopreserved peripheral blood mononuclear cells were obtained before treatment, at response, and at either sustained remission or disease progression. Longitudinal samples were obtainable from about 30% of the roughly 86 participants in the trial. Response samples were obtained after a median of around 11 months of treatment, with a range of about 6 to 36 months. On average, each sample yielded roughly 260,000 productive templates and tens of thousands of productive rearrangements.

Approximately 2 micrograms of genomic DNA were extracted from cryopreserved PBMCs for TCR beta library preparation. Longitudinal blood samples from CLL patients on ibrutinib monotherapy were analyzed using high-throughput TCR beta sequencing. The patients took part in an open-label, single-center phase 2 trial of ibrutinib monotherapy. The paper's findings and limits, for the study overall: Sampling times were not matched between patients in sustained remission and patients whose disease was progressing, and lymph node repertoires were not examined. Public clonotypes were rare and either contracted or stayed stable during treatment, and the rise in clonality at ibrutinib response reflected the expansion of private clonotypes. At baseline, clonality was higher than in age-matched healthy donors and showed a strong correlation with circulating CD8+ T-cell counts. Clonality increased at ibrutinib response, stayed stable in sustained remission, and fell back toward baseline at progression.

The receptor chain draws on TRBV9 and TRBJ2-2; 11 central nucleotides agree with TRBD2. The specimen comprised PBMCs, sampled before ibrutinib treatment. The source of this sequence is a human donor with chronic lymphocytic leukemia. The CDR3 has the sequence CASSTRLAGTGELFF. The base sequence is TGTGCCAGCAGCACCCGACTAGCGGGAACCGGGGAGCTGTTTTTT.